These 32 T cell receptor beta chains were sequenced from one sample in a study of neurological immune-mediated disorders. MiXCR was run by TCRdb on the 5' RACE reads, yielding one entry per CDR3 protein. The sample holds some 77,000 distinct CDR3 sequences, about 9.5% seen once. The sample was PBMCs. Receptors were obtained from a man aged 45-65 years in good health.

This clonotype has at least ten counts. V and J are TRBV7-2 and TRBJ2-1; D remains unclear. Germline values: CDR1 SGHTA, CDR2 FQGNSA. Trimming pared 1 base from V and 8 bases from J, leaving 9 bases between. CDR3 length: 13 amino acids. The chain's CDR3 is CASSLEVGYEQFF. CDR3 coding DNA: TGTGCCAGCAGCTTAGAAGTGGGCTATGAGCAGTTCTTC.

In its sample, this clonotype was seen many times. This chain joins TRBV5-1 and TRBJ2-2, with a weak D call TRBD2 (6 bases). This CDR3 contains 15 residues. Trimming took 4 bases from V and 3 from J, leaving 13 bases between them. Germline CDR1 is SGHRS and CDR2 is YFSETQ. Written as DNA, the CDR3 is TGCGCCAGCAGCCTGGAGGGCAGGGACACCGGGGAGCTGTTTTTT. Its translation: CASSLEGRDTGELFF.

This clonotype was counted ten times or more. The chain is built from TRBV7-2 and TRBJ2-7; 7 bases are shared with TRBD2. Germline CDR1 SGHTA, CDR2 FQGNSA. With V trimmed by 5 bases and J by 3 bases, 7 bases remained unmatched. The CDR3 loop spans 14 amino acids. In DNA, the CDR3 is TGTGCCAGCAGCCAGCGCGGCGGGGGCTACGAGCAGTACTTC. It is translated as CASSQRGGGYEQYF.

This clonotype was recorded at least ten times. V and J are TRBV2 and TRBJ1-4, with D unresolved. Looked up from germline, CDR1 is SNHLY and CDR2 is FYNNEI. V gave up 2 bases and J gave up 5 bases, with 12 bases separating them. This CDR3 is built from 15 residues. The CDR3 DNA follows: TGTGCCAGCAGTGAATCCCGTACGGAGAATGAAAAACTGTTTTTT. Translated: CASSESRTENEKLFF.

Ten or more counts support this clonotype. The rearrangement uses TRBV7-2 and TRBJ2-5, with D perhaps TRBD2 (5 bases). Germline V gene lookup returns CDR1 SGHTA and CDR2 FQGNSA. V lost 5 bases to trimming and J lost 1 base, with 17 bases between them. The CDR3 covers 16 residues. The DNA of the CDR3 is TGTGCCAGCAGCCTAAACTTAAACGGGGTCCAAGAGACCCAGTACTTC. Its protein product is CASSLNLNGVQETQYF.

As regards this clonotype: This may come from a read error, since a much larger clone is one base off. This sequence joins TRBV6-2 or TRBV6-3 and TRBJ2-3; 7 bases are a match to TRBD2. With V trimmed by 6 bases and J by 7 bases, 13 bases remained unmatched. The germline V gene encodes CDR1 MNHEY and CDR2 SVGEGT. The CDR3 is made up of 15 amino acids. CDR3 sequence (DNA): TGTGCCAGCAGGAGACAAGCGGGACGAAGCCATACGCAGTATTTT. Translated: CASRRQAGRSHTQYF.

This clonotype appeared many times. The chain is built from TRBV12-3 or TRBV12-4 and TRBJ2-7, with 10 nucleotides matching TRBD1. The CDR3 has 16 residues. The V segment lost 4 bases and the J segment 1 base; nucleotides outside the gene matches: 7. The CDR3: CASSSPRDRGSYEQYF. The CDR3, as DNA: TGTGCCAGCAGTTCCCCTCGGGACAGGGGTTCCTACGAGCAGTACTTC.

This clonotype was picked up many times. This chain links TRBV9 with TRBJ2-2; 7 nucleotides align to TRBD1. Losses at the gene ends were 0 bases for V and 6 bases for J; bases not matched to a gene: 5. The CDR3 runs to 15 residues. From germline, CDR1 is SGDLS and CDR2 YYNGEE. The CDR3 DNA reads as TGTGCCAGCAGCGTAGTTGAACAGGGGTCCGGGGAGCTGTTTTTT. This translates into CASSVVEQGSGELFF. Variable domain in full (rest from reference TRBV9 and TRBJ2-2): DSGVTQTPKHLITATGQRVTLRCSPRSGDLSVYWYQQSLDQGLQFLIQYYNGEERAKGNILERFSAQQFPDLHSELNLSSLELGDSALYFCASSVVEQGSGELFFGEGSRLTVL.

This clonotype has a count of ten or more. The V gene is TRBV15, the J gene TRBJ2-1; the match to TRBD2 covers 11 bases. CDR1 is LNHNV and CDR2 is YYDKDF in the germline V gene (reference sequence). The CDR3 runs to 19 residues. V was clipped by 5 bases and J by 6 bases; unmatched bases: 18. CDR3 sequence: CATSPRRGGITSGSNEQFF. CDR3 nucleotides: TGTGCCACCAGCCCCCGGAGGGGGGGTATCACTAGCGGGAGCAATGAGCAGTTCTTC.

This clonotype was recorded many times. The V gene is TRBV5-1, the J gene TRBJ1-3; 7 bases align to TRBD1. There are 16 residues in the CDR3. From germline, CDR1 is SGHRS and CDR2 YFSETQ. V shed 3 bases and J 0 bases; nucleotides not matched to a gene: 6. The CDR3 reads CASSSGQVFSGNTIYF. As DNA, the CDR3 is TGCGCCAGCAGCTCAGGACAGGTCTTCTCTGGAAACACCATATATTTT.

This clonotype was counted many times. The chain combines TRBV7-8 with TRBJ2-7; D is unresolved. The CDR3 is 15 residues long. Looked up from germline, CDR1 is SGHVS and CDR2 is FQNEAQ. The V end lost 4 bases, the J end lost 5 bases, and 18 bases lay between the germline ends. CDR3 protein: CASSYRPTADHEQYF. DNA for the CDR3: TGTGCCAGCAGCTATCGTCCCACAGCCGACCACGAGCAGTACTTC.

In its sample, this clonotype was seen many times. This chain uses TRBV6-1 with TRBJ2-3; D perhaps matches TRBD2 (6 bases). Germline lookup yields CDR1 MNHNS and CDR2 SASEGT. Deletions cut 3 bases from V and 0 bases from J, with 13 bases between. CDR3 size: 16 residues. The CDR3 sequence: CASSEGAGTSTDTQYF. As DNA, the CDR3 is TGTGCCAGCAGTGAGGGAGCCGGGACTAGCACAGATACGCAGTATTTT.

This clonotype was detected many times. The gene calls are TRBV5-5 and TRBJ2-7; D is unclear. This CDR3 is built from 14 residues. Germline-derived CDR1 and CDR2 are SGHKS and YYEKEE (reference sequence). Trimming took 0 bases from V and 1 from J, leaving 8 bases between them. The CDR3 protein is CASSLEWNSYEQYF. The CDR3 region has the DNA TGTGCCAGCAGCTTGGAGTGGAATTCCTACGAGCAGTACTTC.

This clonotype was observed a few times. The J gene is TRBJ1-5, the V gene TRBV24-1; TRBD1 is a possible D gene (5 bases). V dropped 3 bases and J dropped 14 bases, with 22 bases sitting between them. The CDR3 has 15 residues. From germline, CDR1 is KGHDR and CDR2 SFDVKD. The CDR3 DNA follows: TGTGCCACCAGTGATCGCCGGGACGGCAATCAGCACAAGCATTTT. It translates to CATSDRRDGNQHKHF.

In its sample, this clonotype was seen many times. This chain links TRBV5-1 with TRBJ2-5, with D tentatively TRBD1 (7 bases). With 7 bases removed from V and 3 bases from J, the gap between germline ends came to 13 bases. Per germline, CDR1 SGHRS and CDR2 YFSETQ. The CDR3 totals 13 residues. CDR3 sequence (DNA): TGCGCCAGCTGCGGGACAGCAAAAGAGACCCAGTACTTC. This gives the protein CASCGTAKETQYF.

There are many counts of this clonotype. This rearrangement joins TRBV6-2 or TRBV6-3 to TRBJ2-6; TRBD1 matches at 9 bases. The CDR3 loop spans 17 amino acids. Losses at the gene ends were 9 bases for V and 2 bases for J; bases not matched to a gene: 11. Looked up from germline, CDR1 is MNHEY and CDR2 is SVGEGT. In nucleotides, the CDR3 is TGTGCCAGTCGACGCGGGACAGGGAAGCCTGGGGCCAACGTCCTGACTTTC. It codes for CASRRGTGKPGANVLTF.

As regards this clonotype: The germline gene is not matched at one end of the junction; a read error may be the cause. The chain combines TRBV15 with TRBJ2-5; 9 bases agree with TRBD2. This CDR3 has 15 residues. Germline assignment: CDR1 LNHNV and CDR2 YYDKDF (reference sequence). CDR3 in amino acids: CATSPDLAGEETQYF. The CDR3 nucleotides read TGTGCCACCAGCCCCGATTTAGCGGGAGAGGAGACACAGTACTTC.

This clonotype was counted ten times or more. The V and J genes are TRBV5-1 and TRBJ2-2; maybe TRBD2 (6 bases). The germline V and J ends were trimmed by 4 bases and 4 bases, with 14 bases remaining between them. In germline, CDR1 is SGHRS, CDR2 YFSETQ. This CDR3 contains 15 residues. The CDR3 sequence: CASSPTLGGTGELFF. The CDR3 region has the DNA TGCGCCAGCAGCCCGACCCTCGGGGGCACCGGGGAGCTGTTTTTT. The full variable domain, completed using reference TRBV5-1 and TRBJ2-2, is KAGVTQTPRYLIKTRGQQVTLSCSPISGHRSVSWYQQTPGQGLQFLFEYFSETQRNKGNFPGRFSGRQFSNSRSEMNVSTLELGDSALYLCASSPTLGGTGELFFGEGSRLTVL.

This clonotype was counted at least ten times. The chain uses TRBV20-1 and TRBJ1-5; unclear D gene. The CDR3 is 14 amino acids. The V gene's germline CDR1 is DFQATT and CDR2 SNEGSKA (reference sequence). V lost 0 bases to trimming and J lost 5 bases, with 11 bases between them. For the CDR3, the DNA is TGCAGTGCTAGAGATTCGGAGTGGCATCAGCCCCAGCATTTT. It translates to CSARDSEWHQPQHF.

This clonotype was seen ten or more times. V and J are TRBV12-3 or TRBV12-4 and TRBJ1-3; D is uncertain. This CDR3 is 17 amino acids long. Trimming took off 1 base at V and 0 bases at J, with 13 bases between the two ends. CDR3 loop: CASSLDLGSSSGNTIYF. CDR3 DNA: TGTGCCAGCAGTTTAGATTTGGGCAGTTCCTCTGGAAACACCATATATTTT.

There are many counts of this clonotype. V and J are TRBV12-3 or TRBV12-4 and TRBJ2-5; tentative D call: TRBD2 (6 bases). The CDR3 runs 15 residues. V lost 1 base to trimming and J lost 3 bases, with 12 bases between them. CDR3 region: CASSLGSGVEETQYF. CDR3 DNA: TGTGCCAGCAGTTTAGGGTCGGGAGTTGAAGAGACCCAGTACTTC.

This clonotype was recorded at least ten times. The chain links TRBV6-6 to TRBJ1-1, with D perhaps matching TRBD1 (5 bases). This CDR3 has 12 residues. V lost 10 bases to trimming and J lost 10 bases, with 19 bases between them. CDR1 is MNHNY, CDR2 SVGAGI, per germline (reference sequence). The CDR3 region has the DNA TGTGCCACCGCGGCGCAGGGAAACAGAGCTTTCTTT. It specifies CATAAQGNRAFF.

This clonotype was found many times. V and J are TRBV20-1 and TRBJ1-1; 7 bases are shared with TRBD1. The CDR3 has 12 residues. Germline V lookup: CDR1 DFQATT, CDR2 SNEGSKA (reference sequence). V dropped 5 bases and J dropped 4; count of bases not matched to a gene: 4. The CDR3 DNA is TGCAGTGCTCCCGACAGGGCCACTGAAGCTTTCTTT. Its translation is CSAPDRATEAFF.

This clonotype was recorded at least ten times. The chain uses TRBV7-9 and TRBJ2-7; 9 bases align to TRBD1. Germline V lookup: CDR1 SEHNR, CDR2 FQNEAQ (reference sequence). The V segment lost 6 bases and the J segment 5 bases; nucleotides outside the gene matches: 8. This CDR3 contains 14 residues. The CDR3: CASRAGTGQDEQYF. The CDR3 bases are TGTGCCAGCAGAGCCGGGACAGGGCAGGACGAGCAGTACTTC.

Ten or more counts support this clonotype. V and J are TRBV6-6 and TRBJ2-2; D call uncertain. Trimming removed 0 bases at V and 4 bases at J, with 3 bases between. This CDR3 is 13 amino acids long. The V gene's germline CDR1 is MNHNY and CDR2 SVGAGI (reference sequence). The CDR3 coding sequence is TGTGCCAGCAGTTACTCGTCCACCGGGGAGCTGTTTTTT. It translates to CASSYSSTGELFF.

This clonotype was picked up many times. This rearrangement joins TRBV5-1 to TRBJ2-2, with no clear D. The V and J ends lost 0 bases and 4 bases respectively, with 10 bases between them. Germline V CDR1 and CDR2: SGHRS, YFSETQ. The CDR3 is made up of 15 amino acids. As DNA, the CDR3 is TGCGCCAGCAGCTTGGACGGCAGGACCACCGGGGAGCTGTTTTTT. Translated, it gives CASSLDGRTTGELFF. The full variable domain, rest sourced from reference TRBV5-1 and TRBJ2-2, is KAGVTQTPRYLIKTRGQQVTLSCSPISGHRSVSWYQQTPGQGLQFLFEYFSETQRNKGNFPGRFSGRQFSNSRSEMNVSTLELGDSALYLCASSLDGRTTGELFFGEGSRLTVL.

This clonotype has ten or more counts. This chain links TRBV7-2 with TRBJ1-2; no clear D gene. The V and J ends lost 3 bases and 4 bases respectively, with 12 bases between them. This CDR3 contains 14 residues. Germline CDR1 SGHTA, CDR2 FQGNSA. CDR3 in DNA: TGTGCCAGCAGCTTTACGGACGGTCCCTATGGCTACACCTTC. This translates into CASSFTDGPYGYTF.

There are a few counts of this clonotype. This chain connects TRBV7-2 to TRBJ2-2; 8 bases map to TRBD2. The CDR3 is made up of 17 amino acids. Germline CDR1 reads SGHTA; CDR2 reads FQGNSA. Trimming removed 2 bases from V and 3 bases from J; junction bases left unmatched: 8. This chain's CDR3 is CASSLLSGLGYTGELFF. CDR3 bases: TGTGCCAGCAGCTTACTATCGGGACTAGGGTACACCGGGGAGCTGTTTTTT.

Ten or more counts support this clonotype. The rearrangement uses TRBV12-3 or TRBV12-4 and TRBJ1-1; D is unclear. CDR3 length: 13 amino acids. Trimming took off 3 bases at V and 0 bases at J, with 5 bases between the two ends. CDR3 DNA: TGTGCCAGCAGTTTTTTATTGAACACTGAAGCTTTCTTT. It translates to CASSFLLNTEAFF.

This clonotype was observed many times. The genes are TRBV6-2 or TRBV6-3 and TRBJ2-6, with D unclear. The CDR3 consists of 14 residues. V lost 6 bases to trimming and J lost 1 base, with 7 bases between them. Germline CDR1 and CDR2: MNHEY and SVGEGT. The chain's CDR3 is CASSPGSGANVLTF. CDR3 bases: TGTGCCAGCAGCCCCGGGTCTGGGGCCAACGTCCTGACTTTC.

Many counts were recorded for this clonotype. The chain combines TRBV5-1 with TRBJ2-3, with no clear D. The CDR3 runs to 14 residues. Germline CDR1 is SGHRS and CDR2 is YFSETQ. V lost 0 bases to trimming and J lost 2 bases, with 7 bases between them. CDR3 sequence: CASSLDSPTDTQYF. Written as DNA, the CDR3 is TGCGCCAGCAGCTTGGACAGTCCCACAGATACGCAGTATTTT.

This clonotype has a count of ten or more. Here the CDR3 reads CASRLQGVSGNTIYF. The CDR3 nucleotides read TGTGCCAGCAGACTCCAGGGGGTCTCTGGAAACACCATATATTTT. The chain combines TRBV3-1 with TRBJ1-3, with 7 bases matching TRBD1. From germline, CDR1 is LGHDT and CDR2 YNNKEL (reference sequence). This CDR3 is 15 amino acids long. With V trimmed by 6 bases and J by 0 bases, 5 bases remained unmatched.